The 29 T cell receptor beta chains reported below all come from one sample, sequenced in a study of T-cell reconstitution after alpha-beta-depleted transplantation in children. Preparing the TCRbeta library involved the use of unique molecular identifiers. TCRdb analysed the PCR reads with MiXCR anew, one entry per CDR3 protein. The table has roughly 590,000 distinct CDR3 sequences, around a sixth seen once. Sequences were derived from PBMCs from the stem cell graft donor, sampled from the stem cell graft. These TCRs come from a human donor who donated a stem cell graft to a child with acute myeloid leukemia.

The chain employs TRBV28 and TRBJ2-5; D may be TRBD1 (6 bases). With 6 bases removed from V and 5 bases from J, the gap between germline ends came to 16 bases. Per the germline V gene, CDR1 is MDHEN and CDR2 is SYDVKM. CDR3 length: 14 amino acids. Here the CDR3 DNA reads TGTGCCAGCAGATCTCCGGGACATGGGGAGACCCAGTACTTC. It is translated as CASRSPGHGETQYF.

This clonotype turned up a few times. The chain's CDR3 is CASSLARAITQYF. For the CDR3, the DNA is TGTGCCAGCAGCTTAGCGCGAGCGATTACGCAGTATTTT. The rearrangement links TRBV7-2 to TRBJ2-3; no reliable D call. This CDR3 has 13 amino acids. Germline V gene sequence: CDR1 SGHTA, CDR2 FQGNSA. The ends were cut back, 0 bases at V and 8 bases at J, with 9 bases in the middle.

This clonotype was seen many times. This chain uses TRBV12-3 or TRBV12-4 with TRBJ2-5, with TRBD2 as a possible D gene (7 bases). Between the trimmed V and J ends, which lost 8 bases and 14 bases, there was a span of 21 bases. This CDR3 comprises 12 residues. The CDR3 DNA reads as TGTGCCAGCCAGGGGACGGGACTACCTTTCTACTTC. This gives the protein CASQGTGLPFYF.

This clonotype was seen many times. This chain uses TRBV20-1 with TRBJ1-2, with D possibly matching TRBD1 (6 bases). V was clipped by 6 bases and J by 1 base, with 12 bases between them. Germline CDR1 is DFQATT and CDR2 is SNEGSKA (reference sequence). The CDR3 has 13 amino acids. In nucleotides, the CDR3 is TGCAGTGCGCCGACAGGATTTAACTATGGCTACACCTTC. Translation: CSAPTGFNYGYTF.

This clonotype was seen more than once but under ten times. The V and J genes are TRBV29-1 and TRBJ2-2, with D maybe TRBD1 (6 bases). The germline V gene has CDR1 SQVTM and CDR2 ANQGSEA. V shed 5 bases and J shed 0 bases, with 16 bases lying between them. The CDR3 consists of 16 residues. CDR3 sequence (DNA): TGCAGCGTTTTGGTATACAGGGATTCGAACACCGGGGAGCTGTTTTTT. Amino acids: CSVLVYRDSNTGELFF.

The sample holds many counts of this clonotype. This rearrangement joins TRBV15 to TRBJ2-5; no clear D. Looked up from germline, CDR1 is LNHNV and CDR2 is YYDKDF (reference sequence). The CDR3 is 15 residues long. The V end was cut by 4 bases, the J end by 2 bases, with 14 bases between. CDR3 nucleotide sequence: TGTGCCACCAGCACCCTAGGGCCCGGTCAAGAGACCCAGTACTTC. Residues: CATSTLGPGQETQYF.

This chain uses TRBV6-2 or TRBV6-3 with TRBJ2-1; unclear D gene. CDR1 and CDR2 (germline): MNHEY, SVGEGT. The ends were cut back, 5 bases at V and 6 bases at J, with 5 bases in the middle. The CDR3 extends over 11 amino acids. Here the CDR3 DNA reads TGTGCCAGCAGTAATCTCAATGAGCAGTTCTTC. Its translation is CASSNLNEQFF.

This clonotype has at least ten counts. The J gene is TRBJ1-5, the V gene TRBV20-1; D not certain. Germline-derived CDR1 and CDR2 are DFQATT and SNEGSKA (reference sequence). CDR3 length: 12 residues. Trimming pared 3 bases from V and 7 bases from J, leaving 10 bases between. The CDR3 loop is CSASLGGQPQHF. Here the CDR3 DNA reads TGCAGTGCTAGCCTAGGCGGGCAGCCCCAGCATTTT.

This chain uses TRBV27 with TRBJ1-4; TRBD1 is a possible D gene (5 bases). The germline V gene has CDR1 MNHEY and CDR2 SMNVEV (reference sequence). The V end was cut by 3 bases, the J end by 10 bases, with 15 bases between. The CDR3 consists of 14 residues. Here the CDR3 reads CASSLSDIFGKLFF. The CDR3 DNA follows: TGTGCCAGCAGTTTGTCGGACATCTTCGGAAAACTGTTTTTT. Full variable domain (rest looked up from reference TRBV27 and TRBJ1-4): EAQVTQNPRYLITVTGKKLTVTCSQNMNHEYMSWYRQDPGLGLRQIYYSMNVEVTDKGDVPEGYKVSRKEKRNFPLILESPSPNQTSLYFCASSLSDIFGKLFFGSGTQLSVL.

This clonotype was counted at least ten times. The CDR3 DNA sequence: TGCAGTGCTAGCGAGTGGAGTGGTGAAAAACTGTTTTTT. Amino acids: CSASEWSGEKLFF. The chain is built from TRBV20-1 and TRBJ1-4; D ambiguous. Germline V gene lookup returns CDR1 DFQATT and CDR2 SNEGSKA (reference sequence). The CDR3 contains 13 residues. Trimming cost V 3 bases and J 7 bases, with 12 bases left between them.

The chain is built from TRBV11-1 and TRBJ2-3, with a weak D call TRBD2 (5 bases). The V gene's germline CDR1 is SGHAT and CDR2 FQDESV (reference sequence). V was cut by 5 bases and J by 2 bases, with 17 bases left in between. The CDR3 is made up of 16 amino acids. CDR3 nucleotides: TGTGCCAGCAGCCTTCCAGCGGACGGTTTCACAGATACGCAGTATTTT. Translation gives CASSLPADGFTDTQYF. The full variable domain, its missing parts supplied by reference TRBV11-1 and TRBJ2-3, is EAEVAQSPRYKITEKSQAVAFWCDPISGHATLYWYRQILGQGPELLVQFQDESVVDDSQLPKDRFSAERLKGVDSTLKIQPAELGDSAMYLCASSLPADGFTDTQYFGPGTRLTVL.

The CDR3 sequence: CASSLRGLGVANTEAFF. The CDR3 DNA follows: TGCGCCAGCAGCTTGAGGGGTTTAGGAGTTGCGAACACTGAAGCTTTCTTT. The chain has TRBV5-1 and TRBJ1-1; the D gene is possibly TRBD1 (5 bases). Trimming removed 1 base from V and 1 base from J, with 17 bases in between. CDR1 and CDR2 from the germline V gene are SGHRS and YFSETQ. The CDR3 has 17 amino acids. The entire variable domain, with the rest obtained from reference TRBV5-1 and TRBJ1-1, is as follows: KAGVTQTPRYLIKTRGQQVTLSCSPISGHRSVSWYQQTPGQGLQFLFEYFSETQRNKGNFPGRFSGRQFSNSRSEMNVSTLELGDSALYLCASSLRGLGVANTEAFFGQGTRLTVV.

There are many counts of this clonotype. The chain links TRBV5-5 to TRBJ2-1; D is uncertain. The ends were cut back, 3 bases at V and 6 bases at J, with 13 bases in the middle. Germline loops: CDR1 SGHKS, CDR2 YYEKEE (reference sequence). The CDR3 spans 14 residues. CDR3 sequence: CASSSEVDFNEQFF. The CDR3 DNA is TGTGCCAGCAGCTCTGAGGTCGATTTCAATGAGCAGTTCTTC.

The chain links TRBV7-9 to TRBJ2-7; TRBD1 matches at 7 bases. Unmatched junction bases numbered 5, after V lost 6 bases and J lost 3 bases. The CDR3 is 13 amino acids. The germline CDR1 and CDR2 sequences are SEHNR and FQNEAQ (reference sequence). DNA for the CDR3: TGTGCCAGCAGTTACACAGGGGACTACGAGCAGTACGTC. Protein sequence: CASSYTGDYEQYV.

This clonotype was detected many times. The V call is TRBV20-1, the J call TRBJ2-6; D not certain. Germline CDR1 reads DFQATT; CDR2 reads SNEGSKA (reference sequence). V shed 6 bases and J shed 1 base, with 16 bases lying between them. This CDR3 comprises 16 residues. Here the CDR3 DNA reads TGCAGTGCACCCGGACGATCTGAGTCTGGGGCCAACGTCCTGACTTTC. Amino acid sequence: CSAPGRSESGANVLTF.

This clonotype was recorded at least ten times. V is TRBV12-3 or TRBV12-4 and J is TRBJ2-5; TRBD1 matches at 8 bases. This CDR3 contains 15 residues. V trimming: 5 bases; J trimming: 1 base; junction bases outside the gene matches: 6. This CDR3 reads CASSPSQGAQETQYF. DNA of the CDR3: TGTGCCAGCAGTCCTAGCCAGGGGGCCCAAGAGACCCAGTACTTC.

This clonotype was detected only a few times. The chain has TRBV5-1 and TRBJ2-5; a weak D match, TRBD2 (6 bases). The CDR3 length is 13 residues. Germline V gene sequence: CDR1 SGHRS, CDR2 YFSETQ. V lost 5 bases to trimming and J lost 3 bases, with 11 bases between them. The CDR3 loop is CASREGGEETQYF. For the CDR3, the DNA is TGCGCCAGCAGGGAGGGCGGGGAAGAGACCCAGTACTTC.

Many counts were recorded for this clonotype. The chain employs TRBV20-1 and TRBJ1-1, with 9 bases that match TRBD1. The V gene's germline CDR1 is DFQATT and CDR2 SNEGSKA (reference sequence). This CDR3 contains 15 residues. Trimming took 0 bases from V and 4 from J; bases not matched to a gene: 6. CDR3 sequence reads: CSARDVGTGLTEAFF. DNA for the CDR3: TGCAGTGCTAGAGATGTGGGGACAGGGCTCACTGAAGCTTTCTTT.

The genes are TRBV25-1 and TRBJ2-3; perhaps TRBD2 as D (6 bases). V was trimmed by 2 bases and J by 5 bases, leaving 14 bases between them. The CDR3 totals 15 residues. The germline gives CDR1 MGHDK, CDR2 SYGVNS. CDR3 nucleotide sequence: TGTGCCAGCAGTGAAGCGGGGAAAGATATAGATACGCAGTATTTT. Translating gives CASSEAGKDIDTQYF.

Many counts were recorded for this clonotype. The rearrangement links TRBV29-1 to TRBJ1-1; D is ambiguous. Deletions cut 4 bases from V and 8 bases from J, with 11 bases between. The CDR3 sequence is 11 residues long. Looked up from germline, CDR1 is SQVTM and CDR2 is ANQGSEA. Here the CDR3 reads CSVGQGGEAFF. CDR3 coding DNA: TGCAGCGTTGGACAAGGAGGCGAAGCTTTCTTT.

Ten or more counts support this clonotype. The genes are TRBV7-9 and TRBJ2-7, with a weak D call TRBD1 (6 bases). The CDR3 length is 12 residues. Deletions cut 5 bases from V and 6 bases from J, with 11 bases between. The germline gives CDR1 SEHNR, CDR2 FQNEAQ (reference sequence). This chain's CDR3 is CASSLTGLEQYF. The DNA for the CDR3 is TGTGCCAGCAGCCTCACAGGGCTCGAGCAGTACTTC.

In this sample, this clonotype turned up many times. V usage is TRBV5-8 and J usage is TRBJ1-5; TRBD1 might be the D (5 bases). The V gene lost 0 bases and the J gene lost 11 bases, with 21 bases spanning the gap. Per germline, CDR1 SGHTS and CDR2 YDEGEE. The CDR3 spans 16 residues. The CDR3 nucleotides are TGTGCCAGCAGCTTGGCCACAGGTGCTCTTTCAGGGACCCAGCATTTT. It is translated as CASSLATGALSGTQHF.

V gene TRBV10-1 combines with J gene TRBJ2-3; TRBD1 agrees at 10 bases. J lost 1 base, V lost 0 bases, and 1 base had no gene match. The CDR3 consists of 16 residues. CDR1 is WNHNN and CDR2 is SYGVQD in the germline V gene (reference sequence). The CDR3 spells CASSESGTGGTDTQYF. CDR3 in DNA: TGCGCCAGCAGTGAGTCCGGGACAGGGGGCACAGATACGCAGTATTTT.

This clonotype was observed many times. The J gene is TRBJ1-1, the V gene TRBV20-1; a possible D gene is TRBD1 (5 bases). The germline V and J ends were trimmed by 0 bases and 5 bases, with 22 bases remaining between them. This CDR3 has 17 residues. Germline V lookup: CDR1 DFQATT, CDR2 SNEGSKA (reference sequence). The CDR3 DNA sequence: TGCAGTGCTAGAGATGGGCCCGGGGCCCTAGGAAGGACTGAAGCTTTCTTT. Residues: CSARDGPGALGRTEAFF.

This clonotype occurred a few times. In DNA, the CDR3 is TGCGCCAGCAGTCTTCTGGACAGCCGTAATTCACCCCTCCACTTT. Translating it yields CASSLLDSRNSPLHF. V and J are TRBV5-1 and TRBJ1-6; maybe TRBD1 (6 bases). There are 15 residues in the CDR3. Trimming pared 5 bases from V and 6 bases from J, leaving 15 bases between. CDR1 is SGHRS, CDR2 YFSETQ, per germline.

This clonotype was recorded many times. The chain combines TRBV20-1 with TRBJ1-4; possibly TRBD1 for D (6 bases). Germline CDR1 and CDR2: DFQATT and SNEGSKA (reference sequence). The V end lost 0 bases, the J end lost 8 bases, and 22 bases lay between the germline ends. The CDR3 has 17 residues. CDR3 sequence reads: CSARDLLRDTQREKLFF. The CDR3 bases are TGCAGTGCTAGAGATCTCTTACGGGACACGCAGAGGGAAAAACTGTTTTTT.

V is TRBV5-1 and J is TRBJ2-2; D possibly corresponds to TRBD1 (6 bases). Trimming left V 5 bases short and J 2 bases short, with 13 bases between. Germline loops: CDR1 SGHRS, CDR2 YFSETQ. This CDR3 has 15 residues. This CDR3 reads CASRGRQENTGELFF. In DNA, the CDR3 is TGCGCCAGCAGGGGTCGACAGGAAAACACCGGGGAGCTGTTTTTT.

There are a few counts of this clonotype. The chain couples TRBV9 to TRBJ2-2; no definite D call. This CDR3 is 15 amino acids long. V was trimmed by 0 bases and J by 4 bases, leaving 10 bases between them. In germline, CDR1 is SGDLS, CDR2 YYNGEE. This CDR3 is CASSVAWDSTGELFF. The CDR3 DNA is TGTGCCAGCAGCGTAGCTTGGGATAGCACCGGGGAGCTGTTTTTT.

This chain links TRBV5-1 with TRBJ2-2; unclear D gene. This CDR3 is built from 15 residues. From germline, CDR1 is SGHRS and CDR2 YFSETQ. The V and J ends lost 0 bases and 10 bases respectively, with 16 bases between them. This CDR3 is CASSLEQPSRAELFF. The CDR3 bases are TGCGCCAGCAGCTTGGAACAGCCGAGCCGCGCGGAGCTGTTTTTT.